The 25 T cell receptor beta chains given below trace back to one sample, sequenced in a study of cytomegalovirus exposure and HLA in healthy donors. PCR involved 60 Vbeta and 13 Jbeta primers. The data were produced by immunoSEQ multiplex PCR, yet TCRdb's version contains in-frame clones alone and is incomplete. The repertoire table contains 55,000 to 80,000 clones. Sequencing was carried out using PBMCs. These receptors were obtained from a man between 40 and 49 years old in good health and CMV-seronegative.

The rearrangement uses TRBV4-2 and TRBJ1-2; no firm D call. Trimming removed 4 bases from V and 7 bases from J, with 13 bases in between. The CDR3 spans 13 residues. The V gene's germline CDR1 is LGHNA and CDR2 YNFKEQ. The CDR3 sequence is CASSPEDKVGYTF. In nucleotides, the CDR3 is TGTGCCAGCAGCCCGGAAGACAAGGTTGGCTACACCTTC.

The chain has TRBV28 and TRBJ2-1; 7 bases agree with TRBD2. CDR1 and CDR2 (germline): MDHEN, SYDVKM. V trimming: 7 bases; J trimming: 5 bases; junction bases outside the gene matches: 17. The CDR3 has 17 residues. The CDR3 here is CASMQAGLNPTNNEQFF. The CDR3 DNA is TGTGCCAGCATGCAAGCGGGGCTTAACCCTACTAACAATGAGCAGTTCTTC. The whole variable domain, remainder taken from reference TRBV28 and TRBJ2-1, is DVKVTQSSRYLVKRTGEKVFLECVQDMDHENMFWYRQDPGLGLRLIYFSYDVKMKEKGDIPEGYSVSREKKERFSLILESASTNQTSMYLCASMQAGLNPTNNEQFFGPGTRLTVL.

The chain links TRBV6-1 to TRBJ2-5; 10 bases are a match to TRBD1. CDR3 length: 19 amino acids. Germline CDR1 and CDR2: MNHNS and SASEGT. Losses at the gene ends were 1 base for V and 1 base for J; bases not matched to a gene: 12. The CDR3 sequence is CASSEGRSGTGVIQETQYF. CDR3 in DNA: TGTGCCAGCAGTGAAGGGAGGTCTGGGACAGGGGTGATCCAAGAGACCCAGTACTTC.

The V call is TRBV15, the J call TRBJ2-5; 9 bases are a match to TRBD2. This CDR3 has 15 amino acids. Germline-derived CDR1 and CDR2 are LNHNV and YYDKDF (reference sequence). The ends lost 1 base at V and 5 bases at J; junction bases unmatched: 5. The CDR3 bases are TGTGCCACCAGCAGAGCTGGGGCGGGGGGGGAGACCCAGTACTTC. The encoded protein is CATSRAGAGGETQYF.

The chain employs TRBV19 and TRBJ2-7, with TRBD2 identical over 12 bases. The CDR3 is 15 amino acids. V gave up 5 bases and J gave up 11 bases; unmatched junction bases: 13. Germline V CDR1 and CDR2: LNHDA, SQIVND (reference sequence). DNA of the CDR3: TGTGCCAGTAGTGCCTCACCGGGACTAGCGGGCCAGGAGTACTTC. This codes for CASSASPGLAGQEYF.

The rearrangement uses TRBV9 and TRBJ2-3, with 11 nucleotides matching TRBD2. The CDR3 extends over 14 amino acids. The germline CDR1 and CDR2 sequences are SGDLS and YYNGEE. Trimming removed 4 bases from V and 3 bases from J; junction bases left unmatched: 1. CDR3 sequence: CASSSSGRTDTQYF. The DNA for the CDR3 is TGTGCCAGCAGCTCTAGCGGGAGGACAGATACGCAGTATTTT.

This sequence joins TRBV5-1 and TRBJ2-7; 8 nucleotides line up with TRBD1. The junction had 5 bases not matched to a gene; V was cut back by 1 base and J by 5 bases. The CDR3 covers 14 residues. Germline-derived CDR1 and CDR2 are SGHRS and YFSETQ. The CDR3 spells CASSLRQGNHEQYF. CDR3 in DNA: TGCGCCAGCAGCTTGCGACAGGGGAACCACGAGCAGTACTTC.

The J gene is TRBJ2-1, the V gene TRBV29-1; D perhaps matches TRBD2 (5 bases). Trimming left V 3 bases short and J 8 bases short, with 11 bases between. CDR1 and CDR2 from the germline V gene are SQVTM and ANQGSEA. The CDR3 is made up of 12 amino acids. CDR3 bases: TGCAGCGTTGAGCTTATGGGAGATGAGCAGTTCTTC. Encoded protein: CSVELMGDEQFF.

The V and J genes are TRBV28 and TRBJ2-1, with D uncertain. CDR1 MDHEN and CDR2 SYDVKM come from the germline V gene. Trimming cost V 6 bases and J 7 bases, with 13 bases left between them. There are 13 residues in the CDR3. The CDR3: CASRDNVRNEQFF. CDR3 in DNA: TGTGCCAGCAGAGACAACGTAAGAAATGAGCAGTTCTTC.

This rearrangement joins TRBV13 to TRBJ2-1, with 10 positions matching TRBD1. The germline V gene has CDR1 PRHDT and CDR2 FYEKMQ (reference sequence). The V gene end was trimmed by 5 bases and the J gene end by 6 bases; junction bases not matched to a gene: 10. The CDR3 has 16 residues. CDR3 sequence: CASSIGRDRGFNEQFF. CDR3 nucleotides: TGTGCCAGCAGCATCGGACGGGACAGGGGATTCAATGAGCAGTTCTTC.

The genes are TRBV4-1 and TRBJ2-5, with D possibly being TRBD2 (6 bases). The CDR3 runs to 18 residues. Trimming pared 5 bases from V and 7 bases from J, leaving 29 bases between. Germline CDR1 is MGHRA and CDR2 is YSYEKL. The CDR3, as DNA: TGCGCCAGCAGCTCCCTACTCGGGACTGCTGGTGAGATTTGGACCCAGTACTTC. It codes for CASSSLLGTAGEIWTQYF.

The chain carries TRBV18 and TRBJ1-4; a weak D match, TRBD1 (6 bases). The CDR3 consists of 16 residues. V lost 0 bases, J lost 0 bases, and 8 bases lay in between. Germline V CDR1 and CDR2: KGHSH, LQKENI. The CDR3 protein is CASSPPRTATNEKLFF. The CDR3 DNA sequence: TGTGCCAGCTCACCACCAAGGACAGCAACTAATGAAAAACTGTTTTTT. Full variable domain (remainder filled in from reference TRBV18 and TRBJ1-4): NAGVMQNPRHLVRRRGQEARLRCSPMKGHSHVYWYRQLPEEGLKFMVYLQKENIIDESGMPKERFSAEFPKEGPSILRIQQVVRGDSAAYFCASSPPRTATNEKLFFGSGTQLSVL.

The chain has TRBV12-5 and TRBJ2-7, with D uncertain. The germline gives CDR1 LGHNT, CDR2 FRNRAP. This CDR3 comprises 16 residues. Trimming left V 1 base short and J 0 bases short, with 13 bases between. The CDR3: CASGLGSILSSYEQYF. The CDR3 bases are TGTGCTAGTGGTTTGGGGTCTATCCTAAGCTCCTACGAGCAGTACTTC.

This chain connects TRBV19 to TRBJ2-5, with 11 bases fitting TRBD2. The germline gives CDR1 LNHDA, CDR2 SQIVND (reference sequence). The CDR3 has 16 amino acids. V lost 6 bases, J lost 3 bases, and 9 bases stayed unmatched. Written as DNA, the CDR3 is TGTGCCAGTAGGCTCCTGCATAGCGGGGGGGAAGAGACCCAGTACTTC. It is translated as CASRLLHSGGEETQYF.

The CDR3 spells CASSVDPSGYEQYF. DNA of the CDR3: TGTGCCAGCAGCGTAGACCCCTCAGGCTACGAGCAGTACTTC. This chain uses TRBV9 with TRBJ2-7, with D hard to call. V dropped 0 bases and J dropped 3 bases, with 10 bases sitting between them. The CDR3 sequence is 14 residues long. From germline, CDR1 is SGDLS and CDR2 YYNGEE.

The chain couples TRBV12-1 to TRBJ1-4. TRBV12-1 is designated a pseudogene. The CDR3 spans 16 residues. The CDR3 loop is CASSFVSLGDNEKLFF. Here the CDR3 DNA reads TGTGCCAGCAGCTTTGTTTCGCTTGGAGATAATGAAAAACTGTTTTTT.

The chain has TRBV5-1 and TRBJ1-1; D is perhaps TRBD1 (6 bases). This CDR3 comprises 15 residues. The V end was cut by 0 bases, the J end by 4 bases, with 13 bases between. Germline assignment: CDR1 SGHRS and CDR2 YFSETQ. The CDR3 sequence: CASSLEAGASTEAFF. The CDR3 DNA is TGCGCCAGCAGCTTGGAGGCGGGGGCGAGCACTGAAGCTTTCTTT. The full variable domain, with the rest looked up from reference TRBV5-1 and TRBJ1-1, is KAGVTQTPRYLIKTRGQQVTLSCSPISGHRSVSWYQQTPGQGLQFLFEYFSETQRNKGNFPGRFSGRQFSNSRSEMNVSTLELGDSALYLCASSLEAGASTEAFFGQGTRLTVV.

V gene TRBV4-2 combines with J gene TRBJ2-2; possible D gene TRBD2, 5 bases. Germline V lookup: CDR1 LGHNA, CDR2 YNFKEQ. With 9 bases removed from V and 1 base from J, the gap between germline ends came to 21 bases. This CDR3 has 17 residues. The CDR3 coding sequence is TGTGCCAGTTCCGAGGGTAAGATGGCCCGGAACACCGGGGAGCTGTTTTTT. Translating it yields CASSEGKMARNTGELFF.

The V and J genes are TRBV2 and TRBJ1-2, with a weak D call TRBD1 (5 bases). V lost 3 bases to trimming and J lost 6 bases, with 14 bases between them. This CDR3 region has 14 residues. CDR1 SNHLY and CDR2 FYNNEI come from the germline V gene. CDR3 amino acids: CASSEGGAWDGYTF. In DNA form, the CDR3 reads TGTGCCAGCAGTGAGGGAGGGGCGTGGGATGGCTACACCTTC.

This chain uses TRBV9 with TRBJ2-5; possibly TRBD1 for D (5 bases). The CDR3 spans 13 residues. CDR1 SGDLS and CDR2 YYNGEE come from the germline V gene. Between the trimmed V and J ends, which lost 0 bases and 2 bases, there was a span of 5 bases. Here the CDR3 reads CASSVEGQETQYF. The DNA of the CDR3 is TGTGCCAGCAGCGTAGAGGGGCAAGAGACCCAGTACTTC.

The genes are TRBV5-1 and TRBJ2-5; 11 nucleotides line up with TRBD1. The ends lost 4 bases at V and 5 bases at J; junction bases unmatched: 7. Per germline, CDR1 SGHRS and CDR2 YFSETQ. The CDR3 has 15 amino acids. The CDR3 loop reads CASSGRTGGPETQYF. The CDR3 region has the DNA TGCGCCAGCAGCGGTCGGACAGGGGGCCCCGAGACCCAGTACTTC.

The V call is TRBV5-1, the J call TRBJ2-3; 7 positions agree with TRBD2. The CDR3 extends over 15 amino acids. V was clipped by 3 bases and J by 4 bases; unmatched bases: 8. The germline CDR1 and CDR2 sequences are SGHRS and YFSETQ. The DNA for the CDR3 is TGCGCCAGCAGCTGGGATCAGGGAGGGGCAGATACGCAGTATTTT. This gives the protein CASSWDQGGADTQYF.

This chain uses TRBV4-1 with TRBJ1-5, with TRBD1 matching 7 bases. CDR1 and CDR2 (germline): MGHRA, YSYEKL. There are 15 residues in the CDR3. The V and J ends lost 3 bases and 7 bases, in that order; junction bases with no gene match: 9. CDR3 protein: CASSQVTGSGQPQHF. CDR3 nucleotide sequence: TGCGCCAGCAGCCAGGTGACAGGGTCGGGACAGCCCCAGCATTTT.

The rearrangement joins TRBV6-1 to TRBJ2-7; 8 positions agree with TRBD1. CDR1 MNHNS and CDR2 SASEGT come from the germline V gene. Losses at the gene ends were 1 base for V and 4 bases for J; bases not matched to a gene: 12. This CDR3 is built from 17 residues. The CDR3 coding sequence is TGTGCCAGCAGTGAAGTGTCGGGCGGATACAGGGGGTACGAGCAGTACTTC. Translation: CASSEVSGGYRGYEQYF.

The chain uses TRBV15 and TRBJ2-1; the D is unclear. Per the germline V gene, CDR1 is LNHNV and CDR2 is YYDKDF (reference sequence). This CDR3 contains 11 residues. Trimming removed 1 base at V and 8 bases at J, with 3 bases between. Here the CDR3 reads CATSRADEQFF. The CDR3 DNA reads as TGTGCCACCAGCAGAGCTGATGAGCAGTTCTTC.